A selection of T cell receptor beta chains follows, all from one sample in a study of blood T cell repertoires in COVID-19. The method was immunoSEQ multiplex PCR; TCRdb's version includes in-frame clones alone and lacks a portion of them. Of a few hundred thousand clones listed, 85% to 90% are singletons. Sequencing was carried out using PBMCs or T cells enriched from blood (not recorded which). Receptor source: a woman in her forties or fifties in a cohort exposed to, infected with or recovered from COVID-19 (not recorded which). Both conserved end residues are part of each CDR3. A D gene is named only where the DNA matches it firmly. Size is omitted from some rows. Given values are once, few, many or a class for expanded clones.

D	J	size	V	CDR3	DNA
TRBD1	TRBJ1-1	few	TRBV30	CAWTQGDRGAMGTKAFF	TGTGCCTGGACCCAGGGGGACAGGGGGGCGATGGGCACTAAAGCTTTCTTT
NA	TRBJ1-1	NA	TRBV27	CASSLRSSAVEAFF	TGTGCCAGCAGTTTACGTTCGAGTGCGGTAGAAGCTTTCTTT
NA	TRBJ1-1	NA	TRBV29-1	CSVGEAFF	TGCAGCGTTGGTGAGGCTTTCTTT
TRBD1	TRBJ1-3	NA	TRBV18	CASSQPDRDVSGNTIYF	TGTGCCAGCTCACAACCCGACAGGGACGTCTCTGGAAACACCATATATTTT
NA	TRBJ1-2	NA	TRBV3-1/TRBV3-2	CASSEPYIVEGRVHGYTF	TGTGCCAGCAGCGAGCCATATATTGTGGAGGGAAGGGTGCATGGCTACACCTTC
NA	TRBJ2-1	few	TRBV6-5	CASSRRGLYNEQFF	TGTGCCAGCAGCCGGCGGGGGCTCTACAATGAGCAGTTCTTC
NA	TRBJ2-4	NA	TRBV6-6	CASSYSPELDIQYF	TGTGCCAGCAGTTACTCTCCGGAGTTGGACATTCAGTACTTC
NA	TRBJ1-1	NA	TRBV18	CASSSDRDTEAFF	TGTGCCAGCTCATCGGACAGAGACACTGAAGCTTTCTTT
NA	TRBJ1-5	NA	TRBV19	CASSMYRVRVGGNQPQHF	TGTGCCAGTAGTATGTACAGGGTAAGGGTCGGTGGCAATCAGCCCCAGCATTTT
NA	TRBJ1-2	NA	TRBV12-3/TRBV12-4	CASSLSAEDGYTF	TGTGCCAGCAGTTTATCCGCGGAGGATGGCTACACCTTC
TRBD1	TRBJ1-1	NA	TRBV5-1	CASSLDGQGAGQTEAFF	TGCGCCAGCAGCTTGGACGGACAGGGGGCGGGTCAGACTGAAGCTTTCTTT
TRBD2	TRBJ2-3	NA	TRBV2	CASPRIGGRNTDTQYF	TGTGCCAGCCCGAGGATCGGGGGGAGGAACACAGATACGCAGTATTTT
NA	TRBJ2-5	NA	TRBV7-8	CASSLGTRQETQYF	TGTGCCAGCAGCTTAGGGACACGCCAAGAGACCCAGTACTTC
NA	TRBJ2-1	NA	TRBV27	CASSLSRVVEQFF	TGTGCCAGCAGTTTATCGAGGGTTGTTGAGCAGTTCTTC
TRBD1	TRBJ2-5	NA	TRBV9	CASSVEVGGRETQYF	TGTGCCAGCAGCGTAGAGGTAGGGGGCAGGGAGACCCAGTACTTC
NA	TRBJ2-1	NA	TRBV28	CASSLIDEQFF	TGTGCCAGCAGTTTAATAGATGAGCAGTTCTTC
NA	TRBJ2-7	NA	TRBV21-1	CASSSHGTSGGLPQNHEQYF	TGTGCCAGCAGCTCCCACGGGACTAGCGGGGGGCTCCCCCAGAACCACGAGCAGTACTTC
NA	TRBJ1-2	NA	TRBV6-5	CASSYSSLSFGGYTF	TGTGCCAGCAGTTACTCGAGTTTGTCCTTTGGTGGCTACACCTTC
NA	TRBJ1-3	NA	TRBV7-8	CASSSREGTGNTIYF	TGTGCCAGCAGCTCCCGAGAGGGGACAGGAAACACCATATATTTT
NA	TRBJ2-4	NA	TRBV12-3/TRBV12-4	CASRQGRDIQYF	TGTGCCAGCAGACAGGGAAGGGATATTCAGTACTTC
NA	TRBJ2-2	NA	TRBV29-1	CSALGGDAGELFF	TGCAGCGCCCTGGGCGGGGATGCCGGGGAGCTGTTTTTT
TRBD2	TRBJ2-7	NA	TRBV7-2	CASSLVGTSGGDEQYF	TGTGCCAGCAGCTTAGTGGGGACTAGCGGGGGTGACGAGCAGTACTTC
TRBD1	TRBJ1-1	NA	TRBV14	CASSQDRWTGNTEAFF	TGTGCCAGCAGCCAAGACCGTTGGACAGGGAACACTGAAGCTTTCTTT
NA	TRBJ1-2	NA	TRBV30	CAWSPPRQGHLHLKGYTF	TGTGCCTGGAGCCCCCCCAGGCAGGGGCACCTACATCTTAAGGGCTACACCTTC
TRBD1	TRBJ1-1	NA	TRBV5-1	CASSLDAGGNTEAFF	TGCGCCAGCAGCTTGGATGCAGGGGGAAACACTGAAGCTTTCTTT
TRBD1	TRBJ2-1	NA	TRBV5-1	CASSLLGQDYNEQFF	TGCGCCAGCAGCTTGTTAGGACAGGACTACAATGAGCAGTTCTTC
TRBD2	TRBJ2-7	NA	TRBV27	CASRVLAGSYEQYF	TGTGCCAGCAGAGTACTAGCGGGGTCCTACGAGCAGTACTTC
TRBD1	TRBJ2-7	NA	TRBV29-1	CSVGTALAYEQYF	TGCAGCGTCGGGACAGCCTTGGCCTACGAGCAGTACTTC
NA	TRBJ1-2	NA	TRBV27	CASGPERGGYGYTF	TGTGCCAGCGGACCCGAGAGAGGGGGCTATGGCTACACCTTC
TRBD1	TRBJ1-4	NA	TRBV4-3	CASSQRQGNEKLFF	TGCGCCAGCAGCCAACGACAGGGTAATGAAAAACTGTTTTTT
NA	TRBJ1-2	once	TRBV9	CASSGGTSRGGYTF	TGTGCCAGCAGCGGCGGGACGTCGCGAGGGGGCTACACCTTC
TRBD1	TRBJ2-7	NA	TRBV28	CASSGAGTGNSEQYF	TGTGCCAGCAGCGGCGCCGGGACAGGGAATAGCGAGCAGTACTTC
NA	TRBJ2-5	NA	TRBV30	CAWSVLRTQYF	TGTGCCTGGAGCGTGCTACGGACCCAGTACTTC
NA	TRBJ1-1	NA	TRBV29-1	CSVGANTEAFF	TGCAGCGTTGGGGCTAACACTGAAGCTTTCTTT
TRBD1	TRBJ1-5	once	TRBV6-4	CASSEQGNQPQHF	TGTGCCAGCAGCGAACAGGGGAATCAGCCCCAGCATTTT
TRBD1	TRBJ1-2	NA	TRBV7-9	CASGSGQGTYGYTF	TGTGCCAGCGGGTCAGGACAGGGAACCTATGGCTACACCTTC
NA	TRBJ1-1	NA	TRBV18	CASSPSEAMNTEAFF	TGTGCCAGCTCACCTTCGGAGGCCATGAACACTGAAGCTTTCTTT
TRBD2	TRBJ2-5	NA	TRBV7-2	CASSLVSYGGGETQYF	TGTGCCAGCAGCTTAGTTTCTTACGGCGGGGGGGAGACCCAGTACTTC
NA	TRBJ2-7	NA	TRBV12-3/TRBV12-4	CASSLPVAYEQYF	TGTGCCAGCAGTTTACCGGTCGCCTACGAGCAGTACTTC
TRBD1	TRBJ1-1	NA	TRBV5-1	CASSLGKGADTEAFF	TGCGCCAGCAGCTTGGGTAAGGGGGCAGACACTGAAGCTTTCTTT
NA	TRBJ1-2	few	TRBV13	CASSSRHPNYGYTF	TGTGCCAGCAGCTCCCGACACCCCAACTATGGCTACACCTTC